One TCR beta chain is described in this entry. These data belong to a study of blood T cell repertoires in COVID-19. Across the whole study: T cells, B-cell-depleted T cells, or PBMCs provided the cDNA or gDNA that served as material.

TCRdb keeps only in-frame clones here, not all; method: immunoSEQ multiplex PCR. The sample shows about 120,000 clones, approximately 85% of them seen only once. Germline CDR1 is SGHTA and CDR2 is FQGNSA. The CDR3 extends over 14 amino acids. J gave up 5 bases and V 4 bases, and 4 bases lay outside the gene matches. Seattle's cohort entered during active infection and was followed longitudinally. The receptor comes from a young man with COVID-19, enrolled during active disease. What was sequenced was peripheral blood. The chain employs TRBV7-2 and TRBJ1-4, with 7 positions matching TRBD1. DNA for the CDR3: TGTGCCAGCAGCTCGGGGACAGAAAATGAAAAACTGTTTTTT. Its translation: CASSSGTENEKLFF.